Listed below are T cell receptor beta chains from one sample, sequenced in a study of blood T cell repertoires in COVID-19. Repertoires were generated with immunoSEQ multiplex PCR, while TCRdb's copy carries only in-frame clones and drops some. The sample shows about 200,000 clones, roughly 80% of them seen only once. Sequenced: peripheral blood. The receptors here all came from a woman older than 75 with acute or convalescent COVID-19. Each CDR3 is given with its conserved first and last residue. The order of the fields is clone size, D gene, V gene, J gene, CDR3 DNA, CDR3 protein. A D gene is named only where the DNA matches it firmly. Clone sizes are given selectively: once, few, many, or a class where the clone is expanded.

size: -; D: -; V: TRBV27; J: TRBJ2-3; DNA: TGTGCCAGCAGGGGGACAATTAGCACAGATACGCAGTATTTT; CDR3: CASRGTISTDTQYF
size: -; D: -; V: TRBV7-8; J: TRBJ1-4; DNA: TGTGCCAGCAGCTTAGTCAGGGTCCCTAATGAAAAACTGTTTTTT; CDR3: CASSLVRVPNEKLFF
size: -; D: -; V: TRBV12-3/TRBV12-4; J: TRBJ1-1; DNA: TGTGCCAGCAGTTCCCGGGGGGCTGAAGCTTTCTTT; CDR3: CASSSRGAEAFF
size: -; D: TRBD1; V: TRBV4-1; J: TRBJ1-4; DNA: TGCGCCAGCAGCCGAGGACAGGGAATCAACGAAAAACTGTTTTTT; CDR3: CASSRGQGINEKLFF
size: -; D: -; V: TRBV30; J: TRBJ1-5; DNA: TGTGCCTGGAGTGGACAGGGCAATCAGCCCCAGCATTTT; CDR3: CAWSGQGNQPQHF
size: -; D: -; V: TRBV5-1; J: TRBJ1-3; DNA: TGCGCCAGCAGCTTGTCCCCCACAGGGCCGAGAAACACCATATATTTT; CDR3: CASSLSPTGPRNTIYF
size: -; D: -; V: TRBV27; J: TRBJ2-1; DNA: TGTGCCAGCAGTTTATGGTCCACGGTTTACAATGAGCAGTTCTTC; CDR3: CASSLWSTVYNEQFF
size: -; D: -; V: TRBV3-1/TRBV3-2; J: TRBJ1-3; DNA: TGTGCCAGCAGCCATAGGGGGGGACTTATTGGAAACACCATATATTTT; CDR3: CASSHRGGLIGNTIYF
size: -; D: TRBD2; V: TRBV11-2; J: TRBJ2-3; DNA: TGTGCCAGCAGCCCGAGCGGGGGCCGCGGCACAGATACGCAGTATTTT; CDR3: CASSPSGGRGTDTQYF
size: -; D: -; V: TRBV2; J: TRBJ2-6; DNA: TGTGCCACCCACTCTGGGGCCAACGTCCTGACTTTC; CDR3: CATHSGANVLTF
size: -; D: -; V: TRBV6-6; J: TRBJ2-2; DNA: TGTGCCAGCAGCCTTACAAACGGGGAGCTGTTTTTT; CDR3: CASSLTNGELFF
size: -; D: -; V: TRBV15; J: TRBJ1-6; DNA: TGTGCCACCAGCAGTACGGATAATTCACCCCTCCACTTT; CDR3: CATSSTDNSPLHF
size: -; D: TRBD1; V: TRBV6-5; J: TRBJ1-1; DNA: TGTGCCAGCACCACAAGGGACAGGCTGACTGAAGCTTTCTTT; CDR3: CASTTRDRLTEAFF
size: -; D: TRBD2; V: TRBV24-1; J: TRBJ2-1; DNA: TGTGCCACCAGTGACACCGGGACTAGCGATGAGCAGTTCTTC; CDR3: CATSDTGTSDEQFF
size: -; D: -; V: TRBV30; J: TRBJ2-7; DNA: TGTGCCTGGACGAGAAGGGAGAAGGTCTACGAGCAGTACTTC; CDR3: CAWTRREKVYEQYF
size: -; D: -; V: TRBV6-5; J: TRBJ1-3; DNA: TGTGCCAGCAGTACAGGGACAACAGGAAACACCATATATTTT; CDR3: CASSTGTTGNTIYF
size: -; D: TRBD1; V: TRBV9; J: TRBJ1-4; DNA: TGTGCCAGCAGCGTAGCAGGGGGGTTCAATGAAAAACTGTTTTTT; CDR3: CASSVAGGFNEKLFF
size: -; D: -; V: TRBV6-5; J: TRBJ1-1; DNA: TGTGCCAGCAGTTACCTCGGGGGCACTGAAGCTTTCTTT; CDR3: CASSYLGGTEAFF
size: -; D: -; V: TRBV6-5; J: TRBJ2-3; DNA: TGTGCCAGCACGGAGGTCTCAGATACGCAGTATTTT; CDR3: CASTEVSDTQYF
size: -; D: -; V: TRBV9; J: TRBJ1-2; DNA: TGTGCCAGCAGCGAGGAACAGGGCAGGCGGGGCTACACCTTC; CDR3: CASSEEQGRRGYTF
size: -; D: -; V: TRBV27; J: TRBJ2-1; DNA: TGTGCCAGCAGGGAGATCGATGAGCAGTTCTTC; CDR3: CASREIDEQFF
size: -; D: TRBD1; V: TRBV12-3/TRBV12-4; J: TRBJ1-1; DNA: TGTGCCAGCAGTTCCCGACAGGGGGCAAATGCTTTCTTT; CDR3: CASSSRQGANAFF
size: -; D: -; V: TRBV19; J: TRBJ1-2; DNA: TGTGCCAGTAGTTCAGGAGTACCGGGGGGCTACACCTTC; CDR3: CASSSGVPGGYTF
size: -; D: -; V: TRBV3-1/TRBV3-2; J: TRBJ1-6; DNA: TGTGCCAGCAGCGAATTGAGAGTTAATTCACCCCTCCACTTT; CDR3: CASSELRVNSPLHF
size: -; D: TRBD1; V: TRBV6-5; J: TRBJ1-5; DNA: TGTGCCAGCAGTCGACAGGGGCAGGATCAGCCCCAGCATTTT; CDR3: CASSRQGQDQPQHF
size: -; D: -; V: TRBV16; J: TRBJ2-3; DNA: TGTGCCAGCAGCCCCGGCCGGGGCACAGATACGCAGTATTTT; CDR3: CASSPGRGTDTQYF
size: -; D: TRBD2; V: TRBV6-5; J: TRBJ2-7; DNA: TGTGCCAGCAGTTACACATCAGCGGGAAGCGGCGAGCAGTACTTC; CDR3: CASSYTSAGSGEQYF
size: -; D: TRBD1; V: TRBV7-8; J: TRBJ1-1; DNA: TGTGCCAGCAGCCTCGACAGGGTCAACACTGAAGCTTTCTTT; CDR3: CASSLDRVNTEAFF
size: -; D: -; V: TRBV5-1; J: TRBJ2-7; DNA: TGCGCCAGCAGCATTCAAAGCCACCCCTACGAGCAGTACTTC; CDR3: CASSIQSHPYEQYF
size: -; D: TRBD2; V: TRBV7-2; J: TRBJ2-3; DNA: TGTGCCAGCAGCATTAGGACTAGCGGGACGAGCACAGATACGCAGTATTTT; CDR3: CASSIRTSGTSTDTQYF
size: few; D: -; V: TRBV1; J: TRBJ1-6; DNA: TGCACCAGCAGCCAAGATTACAGGGGCCCTCCTAATTCACCCCTCCACTTT; CDR3: CTSSQDYRGPPNSPLHF
size: once; D: -; V: TRBV2; J: TRBJ1-1; DNA: TGTGCCAGCAGTGGCGTACTGAACACTGAAGCTTTCTTT; CDR3: CASSGVLNTEAFF
size: once; D: -; V: TRBV5-1; J: TRBJ2-7; DNA: TGCGCCAGCGGTCGGGACACCTCCTACGAGCAGTACTTC; CDR3: CASGRDTSYEQYF
size: -; D: -; V: TRBV7-9; J: TRBJ2-7; DNA: TGTGCCACCAGCTTTTTCGTGGCAGGGGACGAGCAGTACTTC; CDR3: CATSFFVAGDEQYF
size: -; D: -; V: TRBV5-1; J: TRBJ2-7; DNA: TGCGCCAGCAGCTTGAAGACGGGAGTAGGGGAGCAGTACTTC; CDR3: CASSLKTGVGEQYF
size: -; D: -; V: TRBV5-1; J: TRBJ2-3; DNA: TGCGCCAGCAGCTTGTCGACAGATACGCAGTATTTT; CDR3: CASSLSTDTQYF
size: -; D: TRBD2; V: TRBV15; J: TRBJ2-3; DNA: TGTGCCACCAGCAGTAGACTAGCGGCAGGGGCAGATACGCAGTATTTT; CDR3: CATSSRLAAGADTQYF
size: few; D: -; V: TRBV24-1; J: TRBJ2-7; DNA: TGTGCCACCAGTGACCCCTCCCGAGGCACCTTTTATCCCTACGAGCAGTACTTC; CDR3: CATSDPSRGTFYPYEQYF
size: -; D: -; V: TRBV28; J: TRBJ1-3; DNA: TGTGCCAGCAGTCTCCCAGCGACCGGAAACACCATATATTTT; CDR3: CASSLPATGNTIYF
size: few; D: TRBD1; V: TRBV23-1; J: TRBJ1-5; DNA: TGCGCCAGCAGTCAATCGCTGCCGGGACAGGGGGCGAATAGCAATCAGCCCCAGCATTTT; CDR3: CASSQSLPGQGANSNQPQHF
size: -; D: TRBD1; V: TRBV6-1; J: TRBJ1-5; DNA: TGTGCCAGCAGTGAATATTCGTGGCCGGGACAGGGTGATCAGCCCCAGCATTTT; CDR3: CASSEYSWPGQGDQPQHF
size: few; D: TRBD2; V: TRBV3-1/TRBV3-2; J: TRBJ2-1; DNA: TGTGCCAGCAGCCTCGGGAGGATAGCCTACAATGAGCAGTTCTTC; CDR3: CASSLGRIAYNEQFF
size: -; D: -; V: TRBV4-1; J: TRBJ1-1; DNA: TGCGCCAGCAGCCAAGTTTATTTCTTGAACACTGAAGCTTTCTTT; CDR3: CASSQVYFLNTEAFF
size: -; D: TRBD2; V: TRBV10-2; J: TRBJ2-5; DNA: TGCGCCGGCAATGGACTAGCGGGAGTGGGAGAGACCCAGTACTTC; CDR3: CAGNGLAGVGETQYF
size: -; D: TRBD1; V: TRBV29-1; J: TRBJ1-2; DNA: TGCAGCGTTGAAGGGACAGGGAGAAGGTATGGCTACACCTTC; CDR3: CSVEGTGRRYGYTF
size: -; D: -; V: TRBV30; J: TRBJ1-2; DNA: TGTGCCTGGAGTGCGCTCCTACAGGGCTTGGAAGGCTACACCTTC; CDR3: CAWSALLQGLEGYTF
size: once; D: -; V: TRBV10-2; J: TRBJ2-4; DNA: TGCGCCAGCAGTGTCGACAGAGCCAAAAACATTCAGTACTTC; CDR3: CASSVDRAKNIQYF
size: -; D: TRBD1; V: TRBV4-2; J: TRBJ1-4; DNA: TGTGCCAGCAGCCAAGAAGGGGACAGGGGATGGGGTCTTGAAAAACTGTTTTTT; CDR3: CASSQEGDRGWGLEKLFF
size: -; D: TRBD2; V: TRBV5-1; J: TRBJ2-5; DNA: TGCGCCAGCAGCTGGGGTCTGGTAGCGGGAGGACAAGAGACCCAGTACTTC; CDR3: CASSWGLVAGGQETQYF
size: once; D: -; V: TRBV4-1; J: TRBJ2-1; DNA: TGCGCCAGCAGCCAAGATAACTACAATGAGCAGTTCTTC; CDR3: CASSQDNYNEQFF
size: -; D: TRBD1; V: TRBV5-1; J: TRBJ2-7; DNA: TGCGCCAGCAGCTTGAATGGACAGGCAGCTACCTACGAGCAGTACTTC; CDR3: CASSLNGQAATYEQYF
size: once; D: TRBD1; V: TRBV28; J: TRBJ1-3; DNA: TGTGCCAGCCTAACCCTCGGGACAGGGACTGGAAACACCATATATTTT; CDR3: CASLTLGTGTGNTIYF
size: -; D: TRBD1; V: TRBV18; J: TRBJ1-4; DNA: TGTGCCAGCTCACCAAGAACAGGGGAACGTGAAAAACTGTTTTTT; CDR3: CASSPRTGEREKLFF
size: -; D: TRBD1; V: TRBV28; J: TRBJ1-2; DNA: TGTGCCAGCAGTCCTTCTGGGACAGGGGTCGGCGGCTACACCTTC; CDR3: CASSPSGTGVGGYTF
size: -; D: TRBD1; V: TRBV9; J: TRBJ2-3; DNA: TGTGCCAGCAGCCGACAGGGTGCGGATACGCAGTATTTT; CDR3: CASSRQGADTQYF
size: -; D: -; V: TRBV5-1; J: TRBJ2-7; DNA: TGCGCCAGCAGCTTGTCTCACGAGCAGTACTTC; CDR3: CASSLSHEQYF
size: -; D: TRBD2; V: TRBV27; J: TRBJ2-3; DNA: TGTGCCAGCAGTTTGGGCAGCGGGGGACGGGGGACGCAGTATTTT; CDR3: CASSLGSGGRGTQYF
size: -; D: -; V: TRBV5-6; J: TRBJ2-2; DNA: TGTGCCAGCAGCTTGGACCGTCCCTTAGCCGGGGAGCTGTTTTTT; CDR3: CASSLDRPLAGELFF
size: once; D: TRBD1; V: TRBV20-1; J: TRBJ2-7; DNA: TGCAGTGCTAGTCGCTCCGGGACAGGGGCCTACGAGCAGTACTTC; CDR3: CSASRSGTGAYEQYF
size: -; D: -; V: TRBV7-9; J: TRBJ2-3; DNA: TGTGCCAGCAGCCACTCCAGGGTCGTTGGGGACACAGATACGCAGTATTTT; CDR3: CASSHSRVVGDTDTQYF